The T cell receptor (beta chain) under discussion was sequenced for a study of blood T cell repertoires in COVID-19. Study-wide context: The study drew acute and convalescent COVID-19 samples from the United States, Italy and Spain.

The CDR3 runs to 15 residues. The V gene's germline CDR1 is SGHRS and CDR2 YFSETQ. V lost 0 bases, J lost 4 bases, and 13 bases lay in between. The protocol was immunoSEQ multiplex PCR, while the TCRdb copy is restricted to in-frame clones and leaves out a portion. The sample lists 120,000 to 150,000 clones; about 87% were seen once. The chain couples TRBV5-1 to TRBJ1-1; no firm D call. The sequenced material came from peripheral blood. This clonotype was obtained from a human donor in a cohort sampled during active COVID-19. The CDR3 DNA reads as TGCGCCAGCAGCTTGGTATCGTTGGCAGGCACTGAAGCTTTCTTT. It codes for CASSLVSLAGTEAFF.